The 26 T cell receptor beta chains listed next were all sequenced from one sample in a study of T-cell memory formation after mild COVID-19. In TCRdb, the 5' RACE reads were re-called with MiXCR into one record per CDR3 protein. The table shows under 600,000 distinct CDR3 sequences, with 20% to 25% occurring only once. Sequenced: PBMCs or a T cell subset sorted from them (not recorded which). The receptors originated from an adult woman who had mild COVID-19 (a few samples of this study predate the infection). Cell type and time point are not known.

This clonotype was observed a handful of times. The CDR3 protein is CATSRPGQGSGELFF. CDR3 in DNA: TGTGCCACCAGCAGACCGGGACAGGGTTCCGGGGAGCTGTTTTTT. The chain has TRBV15 and TRBJ2-2; 9 bases are shared with TRBD1. The germline V gene has CDR1 LNHNV and CDR2 YYDKDF (reference sequence). This CDR3 contains 15 residues. The V segment lost 2 bases and the J segment 6 bases; nucleotides outside the gene matches: 4.

Ten or more counts support this clonotype. The chain has TRBV5-1 and TRBJ2-2; tentatively, D is TRBD1 (5 bases). Germline V gene sequence: CDR1 SGHRS, CDR2 YFSETQ. CDR3 length: 14 residues. The V gene lost 3 bases and the J gene lost 0 bases, with 6 bases spanning the gap. The CDR3 loop reads CASSWGANTGELFF. CDR3 sequence (DNA): TGCGCCAGCAGCTGGGGCGCGAACACCGGGGAGCTGTTTTTT.

This clonotype was recorded a few times. The J gene is TRBJ2-7, the V gene TRBV5-1, with D unresolved. Trimming cost V 0 bases and J 8 bases, with 15 bases left between them. The CDR3 is 14 amino acids. Germline CDR1 SGHRS, CDR2 YFSETQ. This CDR3 reads CASSLESGPRQQYF. DNA for the CDR3: TGCGCCAGCAGCTTGGAATCCGGGCCCCGCCAGCAGTACTTC. Filled out from reference TRBV5-1 and TRBJ2-7, the complete variable domain reads KAGVTQTPRYLIKTRGQQVTLSCSPISGHRSVSWYQQTPGQGLQFLFEYFSETQRNKGNFPGRFSGRQFSNSRSEMNVSTLELGDSALYLCASSLESGPRQQYFGPGTRLTVT.

The rearrangement uses TRBV5-4 and TRBJ2-7; D might be TRBD1 or TRBD2, each matching 5 bases. The CDR3 has 14 residues. Trimming removed 2 bases from V and 0 bases from J, with 9 bases in between. Germline V CDR1 and CDR2: SGHNT, YYREEE (reference sequence). This chain's CDR3 is CASSLGESSYEQYF. For the CDR3, the DNA is TGTGCCAGCAGCTTAGGGGAGAGCTCCTACGAGCAGTACTTC.

This clonotype was counted at least ten times. The chain uses TRBV11-2 and TRBJ2-1; 8 nucleotides align to TRBD2. The CDR3 contains 14 residues. After removal of 0 bases from V and 7 bases from J, the junction contained 2 bases not matched to a gene. Germline values: CDR1 SGHAT, CDR2 FQNNGV. Written as DNA, the CDR3 is TGTGCCAGCAGCTTAGACCGGGGGGGTAATGAGCAGTTCTTC. Translating gives CASSLDRGGNEQFF.

At least ten counts were recorded for this clonotype. The rearrangement joins TRBV7-3 to TRBJ2-2, with D possibly TRBD1 on 7 matching bases. V lost 3 bases, J lost 3 bases, and 8 bases lay in between. This CDR3 is built from 14 residues. The germline V gene has CDR1 SGHTA and CDR2 FQGTGA. The CDR3 loop is CASSFRGDTGELFF. The CDR3 bases are TGTGCCAGCAGCTTCAGGGGGGACACCGGGGAGCTGTTTTTT.

This chain uses TRBV18 with TRBJ1-6; D unresolved. CDR3 length equals 14 residues. The germline V and J ends were trimmed by 1 base and 8 bases, with 9 bases remaining between them. Germline V gene data show CDR1 as KGHSH and CDR2 as LQKENI. In DNA form, the CDR3 reads TGTGCCAGCTCACCACGCCAGGATGATTCACCCCTCCACTTT. It translates to CASSPRQDDSPLHF.

In its sample, this clonotype was seen a few times. The genes are TRBV12-3 or TRBV12-4 and TRBJ2-7, with TRBD2 matching over 10 bases. The V and J ends lost 5 bases and 2 bases, in that order; junction bases with no gene match: 6. The CDR3 consists of 15 residues. This CDR3 is CASSPSGRAAYEQYF. The CDR3, as DNA: TGTGCCAGCAGTCCGAGCGGGAGGGCCGCCTACGAGCAGTACTTC.

The gene calls are TRBV12-3 or TRBV12-4 and TRBJ2-7, with 7 bases aligning to TRBD2. The CDR3 contains 18 residues. The V and J ends lost 5 bases and 2 bases, in that order; junction bases with no gene match: 18. Here the CDR3 reads CASSPRESKLASAYEQYF. In nucleotides, the CDR3 is TGTGCCAGCAGTCCGCGAGAATCAAAACTAGCGTCGGCCTACGAGCAGTACTTC.

This clonotype was detected a few times. CDR3 in DNA: TGTGCCAGCAGTTTATCGGGGGAGACAGATACGCAGTATTTT. Protein product: CASSLSGETDTQYF. V gene TRBV12-3 or TRBV12-4 combines with J gene TRBJ2-3; TRBD2 might be the D (6 bases). The CDR3 sequence is 14 residues long. Trimming pared 2 bases from V and 3 bases from J, leaving 9 bases between.

In this sample, this clonotype turned up a few times. The V call is TRBV4-2, the J call TRBJ1-1, with D uncertain. Germline CDR1 reads LGHNA; CDR2 reads YNFKEQ. Trimming took 1 base from V and 1 from J, leaving 10 bases between them. This CDR3 region has 15 residues. The CDR3 DNA reads as TGTGCCAGCAGCCAAGTGTCAGATAGGAACACTGAAGCTTTCTTT. Encoded protein: CASSQVSDRNTEAFF.

V gene TRBV15 combines with J gene TRBJ1-1, with D possibly being TRBD1 (5 bases). Trimming cost V 0 bases and J 7 bases, with 9 bases left between them. This CDR3 comprises 13 residues. CDR1 LNHNV and CDR2 YYDKDF come from the germline V gene (reference sequence). The CDR3 loop reads CATSRDRGYEAFF. The CDR3 nucleotides read TGTGCCACCAGCAGAGATCGGGGGTATGAAGCTTTCTTT.

This clonotype turned up a few times. This chain uses TRBV5-1 with TRBJ1-1; 7 bases agree with TRBD1. CDR1 is SGHRS, CDR2 YFSETQ, per germline. The CDR3 has 14 residues. V lost 4 bases and J lost 3; bases outside the gene matches: 6. The CDR3 loop reads CASSRQGGDTEAFF. The DNA of the CDR3 is TGCGCCAGCAGCCGACAGGGCGGGGACACTGAAGCTTTCTTT. Full variable domain (rest looked up from reference TRBV5-1 and TRBJ1-1): KAGVTQTPRYLIKTRGQQVTLSCSPISGHRSVSWYQQTPGQGLQFLFEYFSETQRNKGNFPGRFSGRQFSNSRSEMNVSTLELGDSALYLCASSRQGGDTEAFFGQGTRLTVV.

A few counts support this clonotype. V usage is TRBV9 and J usage is TRBJ2-2, with a possible D match to TRBD1 (8 bases). Germline assignment: CDR1 SGDLS and CDR2 YYNGEE. The CDR3 is 17 amino acids. Trimming left V 3 bases short and J 7 bases short, with 22 bases between. This CDR3 reads CASSARGGQAGVGELFF. The CDR3 DNA is TGTGCCAGCAGCGCAAGGGGGGGACAGGCCGGGGTCGGGGAGCTGTTTTTT.

This clonotype appeared a few times. The chain links TRBV5-1 to TRBJ1-1; D not resolved. The length of the CDR3 is 16 residues. From germline, CDR1 is SGHRS and CDR2 YFSETQ. V lost 0 bases and J 1 base, leaving 13 bases between the germline ends. The CDR3, as DNA: TGCGCCAGCAGCTTGGATTCGGCCAGCGGGAACACTGAAGCTTTCTTT. This gives the protein CASSLDSASGNTEAFF.

The genes are TRBV7-9 and TRBJ2-1; TRBD2 matches 7 bases. CDR1 and CDR2 from the germline V gene are SEHNR and FQNEAQ (reference sequence). V shed 5 bases and J 6 bases; nucleotides not matched to a gene: 10. CDR3 length: 15 amino acids. DNA for the CDR3: TGTGCCAGCAGCACCCGATGGGACTACTCCAATGAGCAGTTCTTC. It codes for CASSTRWDYSNEQFF.

This clonotype was observed a few times. The chain uses TRBV25-1 and TRBJ2-7; TRBD2 matches at 7 bases. The CDR3 runs 14 residues. V shed 6 bases and J 0 bases; nucleotides not matched to a gene: 5. Germline loops: CDR1 MGHDK, CDR2 SYGVNS. This chain's CDR3 is CASRPSGPSYEQYF. The CDR3 coding sequence is TGTGCCAGCAGGCCTAGCGGACCCTCCTACGAGCAGTACTTC.

The gene calls are TRBV4-3 and TRBJ2-1, with 8 positions matching TRBD2. Trimming removed 3 bases from V and 6 bases from J; junction bases left unmatched: 10. Germline lookup yields CDR1 LGHNA and CDR2 YSLEER. This CDR3 is 16 amino acids long. CDR3 coding DNA: TGCGCCAGCAGCCAGGACCGGACTAGCTTTAGCAATGAGCAGTTCTTC. Its translation: CASSQDRTSFSNEQFF.

The CDR3 coding sequence is TGCAGTGCTAGAGAGGTCGGGACAGGGGGAATTCGCGAGCAGTACTTC. It is translated as CSAREVGTGGIREQYF. This chain joins TRBV20-1 and TRBJ2-7, with 11 bases identical to TRBD1. The CDR3 has 16 residues. The V gene end was trimmed by 0 bases and the J gene end by 6 bases; junction bases not matched to a gene: 10. Germline-derived CDR1 and CDR2 are DFQATT and SNEGSKA (reference sequence).

For this clonotype: Its ends do not fully match the called genes, so a read error is possible. This rearrangement joins TRBV9 to TRBJ1-1; D is unresolved. CDR3 length: 14 amino acids. CDR1 is SGDLS and CDR2 is YYNGEE in the germline V gene. The CDR3 DNA reads as TGTGCCAGCAGCCCTAAACCCATGAATACTGAAGCTTTCTTT. Protein sequence: CASSPKPMNTEAFF.

This clonotype was seen a handful of times. The CDR3 loop is CASSRGSGVTGELFF. CDR3 in DNA: TGTGCCAGCAGTCGGGGGTCAGGGGTCACCGGGGAGCTGTTTTTT. The chain recombines TRBV9 with TRBJ2-2, with D tentatively TRBD1 or TRBD2 (6 bases each). This CDR3 region has 15 residues. V lost 5 bases and J 4 bases, leaving 15 bases between the germline ends. CDR1 SGDLS and CDR2 YYNGEE come from the germline V gene.

This chain joins TRBV28 and TRBJ2-3; D gene ambiguous. Per germline, CDR1 MDHEN and CDR2 SYDVKM. V shed 1 base and J shed 4 bases, with 12 bases lying between them. CDR3 length: 15 residues. CDR3 DNA: TGTGCCAGCAGTTTATTCACCATGAAGGCAGATACGCAGTATTTT. This codes for CASSLFTMKADTQYF.

This clonotype was seen a handful of times. This chain joins TRBV9 and TRBJ2-1; D is undetermined. V lost 3 bases to trimming and J lost 0 bases, with 16 bases between them. Per the germline V gene, CDR1 is SGDLS and CDR2 is YYNGEE. This CDR3 is 17 amino acids long. The CDR3 loop is CASSGRTDPSSYNEQFF. As DNA, the CDR3 is TGTGCCAGCAGCGGTAGGACCGATCCGAGCTCCTACAATGAGCAGTTCTTC.

The chain has TRBV4-2 and TRBJ2-1; 9 nucleotides agree with TRBD2. The CDR3 totals 15 residues. V lost 1 base to trimming and J lost 5 bases; unmatched junction nucleotides: 3. CDR1 LGHNA and CDR2 YNFKEQ come from the germline V gene. In nucleotides, the CDR3 is TGTGCCAGCAGCCAAGGACTAGCGGAGCACAATGAGCAGTTCTTC. It yields the protein CASSQGLAEHNEQFF.

This sequence joins TRBV5-1 and TRBJ2-2, with TRBD1 matching over 8 bases. Germline trimming cut 0 bases from V and 7 bases from J; bases unmatched to any gene: 5. The CDR3 loop spans 15 amino acids. Per the germline V gene, CDR1 is SGHRS and CDR2 is YFSETQ. This CDR3 reads CASSLDRTGLGELFF. As DNA, the CDR3 is TGCGCCAGCAGCTTGGATCGGACAGGGCTCGGGGAGCTGTTTTTT.

The chain has TRBV4-2 and TRBJ2-3; 8 positions agree with TRBD2. This CDR3 is 19 amino acids long. Trimming took 5 bases from V and 2 from J; bases not matched to a gene: 18. CDR1 and CDR2 from the germline V gene are LGHNA and YNFKEQ. The CDR3 DNA sequence: TGTGCCAGCAGCAAAGTCGTTGAAAACAGCGGGGGTAACACAGATACGCAGTATTTT. Translation: CASSKVVENSGGNTDTQYF.